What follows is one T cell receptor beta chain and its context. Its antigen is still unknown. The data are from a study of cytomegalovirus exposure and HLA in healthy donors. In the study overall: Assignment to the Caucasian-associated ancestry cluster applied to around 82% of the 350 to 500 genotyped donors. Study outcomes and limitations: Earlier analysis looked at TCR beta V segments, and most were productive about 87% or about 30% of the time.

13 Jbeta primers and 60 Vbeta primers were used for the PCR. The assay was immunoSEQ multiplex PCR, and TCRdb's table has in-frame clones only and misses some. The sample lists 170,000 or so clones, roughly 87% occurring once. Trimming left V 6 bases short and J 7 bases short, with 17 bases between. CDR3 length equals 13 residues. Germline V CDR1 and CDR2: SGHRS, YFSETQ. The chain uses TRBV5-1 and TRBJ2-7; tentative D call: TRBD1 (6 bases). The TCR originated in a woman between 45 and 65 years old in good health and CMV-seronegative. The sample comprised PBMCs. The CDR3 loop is CASNTQPGEEQYF. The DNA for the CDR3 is TGCGCCAGCAACACCCAGCCAGGGGAGGAGCAGTACTTC.